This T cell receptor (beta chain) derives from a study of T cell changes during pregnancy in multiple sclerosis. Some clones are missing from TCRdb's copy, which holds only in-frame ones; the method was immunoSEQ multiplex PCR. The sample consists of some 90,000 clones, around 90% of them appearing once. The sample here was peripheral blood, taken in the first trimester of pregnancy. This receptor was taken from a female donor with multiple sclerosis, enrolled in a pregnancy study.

In nucleotides, the CDR3 is TGTGCCAGCAGCTTAGTACAGTCCTACGAGCAGTACTTC. Its translation is CASSLVQSYEQYF. The genes are TRBV13 and TRBJ2-7, with no clear D. CDR3 size: 13 residues. In germline, CDR1 is PRHDT, CDR2 FYEKMQ (reference sequence). Trimming pared 1 base from V and 1 base from J, leaving 5 bases between.